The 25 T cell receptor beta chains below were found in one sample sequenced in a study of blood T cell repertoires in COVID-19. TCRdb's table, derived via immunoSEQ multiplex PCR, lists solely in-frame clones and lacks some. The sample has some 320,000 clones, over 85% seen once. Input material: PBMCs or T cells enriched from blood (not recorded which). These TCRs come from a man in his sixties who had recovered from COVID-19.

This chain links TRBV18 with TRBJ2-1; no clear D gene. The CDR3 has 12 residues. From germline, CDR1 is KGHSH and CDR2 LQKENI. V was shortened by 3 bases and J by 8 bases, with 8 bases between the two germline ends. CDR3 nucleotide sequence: TGTGCCAGCTCACCGCGCGTGGATGAGCAGTTCTTC. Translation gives CASSPRVDEQFF.

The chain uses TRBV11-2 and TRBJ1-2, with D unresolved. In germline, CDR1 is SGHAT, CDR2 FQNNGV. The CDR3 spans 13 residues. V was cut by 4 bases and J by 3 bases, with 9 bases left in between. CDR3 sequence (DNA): TGTGCCAGCAGCTCCGGTTTGGACTATGGCTACACCTTC. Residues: CASSSGLDYGYTF.

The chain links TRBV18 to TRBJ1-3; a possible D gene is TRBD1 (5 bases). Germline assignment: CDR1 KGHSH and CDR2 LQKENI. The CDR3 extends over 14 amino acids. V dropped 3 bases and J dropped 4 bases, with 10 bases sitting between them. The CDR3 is CASSPRVPGNTIYF. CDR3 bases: TGTGCCAGCTCACCCAGGGTTCCCGGAAACACCATATATTTT. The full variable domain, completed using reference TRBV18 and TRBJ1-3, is NAGVMQNPRHLVRRRGQEARLRCSPMKGHSHVYWYRQLPEEGLKFMVYLQKENIIDESGMPKERFSAEFPKEGPSILRIQQVVRGDSAAYFCASSPRVPGNTIYFGEGSWLTVV.

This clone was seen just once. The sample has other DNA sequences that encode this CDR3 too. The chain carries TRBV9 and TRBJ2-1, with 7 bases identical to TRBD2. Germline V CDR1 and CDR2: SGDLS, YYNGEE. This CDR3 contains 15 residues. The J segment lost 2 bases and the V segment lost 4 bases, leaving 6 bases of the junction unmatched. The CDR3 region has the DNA TGTGCCAGCAGCTTCAGTGGGGGGGCCTACAATGAGCAGTTCTTC. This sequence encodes CASSFSGGAYNEQFF.

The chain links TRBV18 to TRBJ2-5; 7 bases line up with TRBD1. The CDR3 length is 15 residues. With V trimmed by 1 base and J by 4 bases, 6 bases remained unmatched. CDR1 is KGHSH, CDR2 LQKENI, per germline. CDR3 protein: CASSPRTGDGETQYF. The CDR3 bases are TGTGCCAGCTCACCACGAACAGGGGACGGAGAGACCCAGTACTTC.

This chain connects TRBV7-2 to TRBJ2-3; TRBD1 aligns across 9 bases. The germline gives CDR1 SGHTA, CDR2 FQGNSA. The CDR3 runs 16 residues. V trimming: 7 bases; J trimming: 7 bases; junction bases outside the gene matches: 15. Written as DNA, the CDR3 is TGTGCCAGCACCTTTGCCGGGACAGGGAAGGGGAATACGCAGTATTTT. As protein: CASTFAGTGKGNTQYF.

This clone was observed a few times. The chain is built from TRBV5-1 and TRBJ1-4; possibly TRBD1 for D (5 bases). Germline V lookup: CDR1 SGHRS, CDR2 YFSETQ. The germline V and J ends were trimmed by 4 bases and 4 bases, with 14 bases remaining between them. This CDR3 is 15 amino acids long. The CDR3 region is CASSPTGVVNEKLFF. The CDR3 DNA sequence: TGCGCCAGCAGCCCCACGGGGGTGGTTAATGAAAAACTGTTTTTT.

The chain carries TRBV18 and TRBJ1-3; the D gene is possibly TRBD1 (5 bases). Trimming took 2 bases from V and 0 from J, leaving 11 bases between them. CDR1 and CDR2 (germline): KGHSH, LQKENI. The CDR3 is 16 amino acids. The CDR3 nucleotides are TGTGCCAGCTCACCAGGCCAGGGCAGCTCTGGAAACACCATATATTTT. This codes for CASSPGQGSSGNTIYF. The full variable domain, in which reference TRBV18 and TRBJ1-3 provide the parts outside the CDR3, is NAGVMQNPRHLVRRRGQEARLRCSPMKGHSHVYWYRQLPEEGLKFMVYLQKENIIDESGMPKERFSAEFPKEGPSILRIQQVVRGDSAAYFCASSPGQGSSGNTIYFGEGSWLTVV.

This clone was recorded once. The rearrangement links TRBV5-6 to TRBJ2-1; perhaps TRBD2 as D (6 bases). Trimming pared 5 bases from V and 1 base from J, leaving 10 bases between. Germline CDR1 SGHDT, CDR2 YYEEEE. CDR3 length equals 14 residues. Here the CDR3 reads CASRAGTSYNEQFF. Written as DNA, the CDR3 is TGTGCCAGCAGGGCAGGGACTTCCTACAATGAGCAGTTCTTC.

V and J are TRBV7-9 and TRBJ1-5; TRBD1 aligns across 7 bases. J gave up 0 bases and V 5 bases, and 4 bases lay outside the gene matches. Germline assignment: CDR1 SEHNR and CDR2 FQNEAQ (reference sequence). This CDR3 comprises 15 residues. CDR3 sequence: CASSAGQFSNQPQHF. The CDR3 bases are TGTGCCAGCAGCGCGGGACAGTTTAGCAATCAGCCCCAGCATTTT.

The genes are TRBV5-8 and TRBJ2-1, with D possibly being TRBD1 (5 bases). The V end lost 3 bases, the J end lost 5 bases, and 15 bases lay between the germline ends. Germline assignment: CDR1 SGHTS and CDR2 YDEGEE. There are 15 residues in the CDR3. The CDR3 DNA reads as TGTGCCAGCAGCTCGCTGGACACCCGGGACAATGAGCAGTTCTTC. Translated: CASSSLDTRDNEQFF.

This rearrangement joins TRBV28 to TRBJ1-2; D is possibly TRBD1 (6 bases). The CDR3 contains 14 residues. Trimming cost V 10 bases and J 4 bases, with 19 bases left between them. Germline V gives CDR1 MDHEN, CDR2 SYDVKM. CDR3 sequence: CATTRGAGFYGYTF. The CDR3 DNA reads TGTGCCACCACCCGGGGGGCAGGGTTCTATGGCTACACCTTC.

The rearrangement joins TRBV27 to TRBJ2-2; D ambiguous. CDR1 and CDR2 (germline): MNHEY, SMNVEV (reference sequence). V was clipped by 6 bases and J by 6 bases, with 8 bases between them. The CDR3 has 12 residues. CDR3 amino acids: CASRTGPGELFF. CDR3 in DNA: TGTGCCAGCAGAACCGGTCCCGGGGAGCTGTTTTTT.

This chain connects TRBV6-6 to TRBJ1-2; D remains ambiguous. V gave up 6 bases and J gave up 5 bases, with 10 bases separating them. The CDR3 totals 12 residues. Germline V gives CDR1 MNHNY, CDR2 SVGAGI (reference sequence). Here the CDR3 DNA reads TGTGCCAGCAGCCTGGACTTGTATGGCTACACCTTC. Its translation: CASSLDLYGYTF.

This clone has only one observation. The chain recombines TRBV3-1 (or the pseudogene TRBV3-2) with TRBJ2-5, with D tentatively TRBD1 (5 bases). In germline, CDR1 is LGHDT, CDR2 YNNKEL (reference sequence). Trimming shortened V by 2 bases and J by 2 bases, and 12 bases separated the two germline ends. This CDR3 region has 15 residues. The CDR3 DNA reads TGTGCCAGCAGCCAAATACGTGACAGTCAAGAGACCCAGTACTTC. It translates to CASSQIRDSQETQYF.

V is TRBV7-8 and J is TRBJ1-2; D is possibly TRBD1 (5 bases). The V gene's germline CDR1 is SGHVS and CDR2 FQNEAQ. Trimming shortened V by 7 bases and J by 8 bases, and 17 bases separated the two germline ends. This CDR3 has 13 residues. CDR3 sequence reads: CASKMSGGVGYTF. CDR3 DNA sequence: TGTGCCAGCAAAATGAGCGGAGGGGTAGGCTACACCTTC.

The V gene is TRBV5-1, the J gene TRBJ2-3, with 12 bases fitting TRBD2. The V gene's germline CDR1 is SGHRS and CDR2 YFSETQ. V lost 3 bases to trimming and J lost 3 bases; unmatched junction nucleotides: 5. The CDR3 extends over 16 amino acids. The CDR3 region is CASSWTSGAGTDTQYF. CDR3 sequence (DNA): TGCGCCAGCAGCTGGACTAGCGGGGCGGGTACAGATACGCAGTATTTT. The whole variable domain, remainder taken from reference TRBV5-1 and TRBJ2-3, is KAGVTQTPRYLIKTRGQQVTLSCSPISGHRSVSWYQQTPGQGLQFLFEYFSETQRNKGNFPGRFSGRQFSNSRSEMNVSTLELGDSALYLCASSWTSGAGTDTQYFGPGTRLTVL.

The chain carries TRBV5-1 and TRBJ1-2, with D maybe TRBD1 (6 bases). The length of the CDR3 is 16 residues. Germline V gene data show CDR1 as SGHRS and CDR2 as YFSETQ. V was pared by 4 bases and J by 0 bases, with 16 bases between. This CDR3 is CASSGRMTGTNYGYTF. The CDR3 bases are TGCGCCAGCAGCGGACGCATGACAGGAACTAACTATGGCTACACCTTC.

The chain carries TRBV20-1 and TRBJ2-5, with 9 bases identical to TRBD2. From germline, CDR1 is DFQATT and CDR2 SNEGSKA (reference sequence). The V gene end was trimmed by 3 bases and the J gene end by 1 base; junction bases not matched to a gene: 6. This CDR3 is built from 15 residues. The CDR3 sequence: CSASGRGGPQETQYF. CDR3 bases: TGCAGTGCTAGTGGGCGGGGGGGCCCCCAAGAGACCCAGTACTTC.

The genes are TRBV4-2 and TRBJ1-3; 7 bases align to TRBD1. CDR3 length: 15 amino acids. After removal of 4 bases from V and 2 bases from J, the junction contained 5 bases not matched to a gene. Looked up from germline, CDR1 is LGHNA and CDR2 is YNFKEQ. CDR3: CASSPNTGAGNTIYF. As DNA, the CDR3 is TGTGCCAGCAGCCCAAATACAGGGGCTGGAAACACCATATATTTT.

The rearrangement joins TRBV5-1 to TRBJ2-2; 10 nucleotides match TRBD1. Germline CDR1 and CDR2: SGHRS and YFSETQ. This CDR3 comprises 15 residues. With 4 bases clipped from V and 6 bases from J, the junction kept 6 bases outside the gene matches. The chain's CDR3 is CASSERTGGPGELFF. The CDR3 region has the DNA TGCGCCAGCAGCGAGAGGACAGGGGGGCCCGGGGAGCTGTTTTTT.

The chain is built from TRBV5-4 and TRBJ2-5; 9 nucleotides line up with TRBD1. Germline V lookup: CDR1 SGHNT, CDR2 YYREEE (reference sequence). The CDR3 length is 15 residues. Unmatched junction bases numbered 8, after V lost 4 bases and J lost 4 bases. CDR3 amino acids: CASSPPGQGGETQYF. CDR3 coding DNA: TGTGCCAGCAGCCCCCCGGGACAGGGAGGAGAGACCCAGTACTTC.

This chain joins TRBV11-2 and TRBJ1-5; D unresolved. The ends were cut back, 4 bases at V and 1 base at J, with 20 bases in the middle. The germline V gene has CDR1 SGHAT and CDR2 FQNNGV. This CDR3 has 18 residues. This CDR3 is CASSSTGPTAGSNQPQHF. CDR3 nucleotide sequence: TGTGCCAGCAGCTCAACCGGGCCGACCGCGGGGAGCAATCAGCCCCAGCATTTT.

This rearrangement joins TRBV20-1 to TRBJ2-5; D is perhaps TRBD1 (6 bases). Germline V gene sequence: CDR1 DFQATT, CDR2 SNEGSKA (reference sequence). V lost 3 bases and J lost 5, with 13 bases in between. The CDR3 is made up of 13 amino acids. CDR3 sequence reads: CSASRDTWETQYF. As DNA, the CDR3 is TGCAGTGCTAGTCGGGACACCTGGGAGACCCAGTACTTC.

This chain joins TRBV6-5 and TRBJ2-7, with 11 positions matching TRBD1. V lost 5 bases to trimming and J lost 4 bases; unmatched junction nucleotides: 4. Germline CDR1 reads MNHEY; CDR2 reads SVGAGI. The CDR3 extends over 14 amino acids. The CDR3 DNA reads TGTGCCAGCAGTCGGGACAGGGGGTCATACGAGCAGTACTTC. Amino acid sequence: CASSRDRGSYEQYF.